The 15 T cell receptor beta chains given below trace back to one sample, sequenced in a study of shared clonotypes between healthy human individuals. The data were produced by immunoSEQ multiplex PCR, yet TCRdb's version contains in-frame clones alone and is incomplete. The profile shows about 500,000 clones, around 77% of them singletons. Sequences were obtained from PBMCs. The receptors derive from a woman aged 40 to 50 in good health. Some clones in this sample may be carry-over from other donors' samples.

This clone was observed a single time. The CDR3 sequence: CASSLGGASGETQYF. CDR3 sequence (DNA): TGCGCCAGCAGCTTGGGAGGGGCTAGCGGGGAGACCCAGTACTTC. The chain uses TRBV5-1 and TRBJ2-5, with TRBD2 matching over 8 bases. The CDR3 sequence is 15 residues long. V shed 0 bases and J 5 bases; nucleotides not matched to a gene: 6. Germline V CDR1 and CDR2: SGHRS, YFSETQ.

Here the CDR3 DNA reads TGTGCCAGCTCACTACAGGGGGCTGGAAACACCATATATTTT. Residues: CASSLQGAGNTIYF. V gene TRBV18 combines with J gene TRBJ1-3; the match to TRBD1 covers 8 bases. This CDR3 region has 14 residues. CDR1 and CDR2 from the germline V gene are KGHSH and LQKENI. J gave up 2 bases and V 4 bases, and 1 base lay outside the gene matches. Full variable domain (missing parts from reference TRBV18 and TRBJ1-3): NAGVMQNPRHLVRRRGQEARLRCSPMKGHSHVYWYRQLPEEGLKFMVYLQKENIIDESGMPKERFSAEFPKEGPSILRIQQVVRGDSAAYFCASSLQGAGNTIYFGEGSWLTVV.

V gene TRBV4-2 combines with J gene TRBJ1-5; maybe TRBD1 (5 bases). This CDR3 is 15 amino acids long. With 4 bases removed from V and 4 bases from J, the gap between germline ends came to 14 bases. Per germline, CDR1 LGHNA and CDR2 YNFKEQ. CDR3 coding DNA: TGTGCCAGCAGCCTCCAGGGAGGAGAGAATCAGCCCCAGCATTTT. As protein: CASSLQGGENQPQHF.

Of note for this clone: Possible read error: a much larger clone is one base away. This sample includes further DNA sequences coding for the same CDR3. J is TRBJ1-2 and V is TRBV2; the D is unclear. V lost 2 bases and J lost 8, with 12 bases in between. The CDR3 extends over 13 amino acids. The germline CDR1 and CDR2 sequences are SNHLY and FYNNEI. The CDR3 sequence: CASSESGYDGYTF. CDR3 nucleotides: TGTGCCAGCAGTGAATCAGGCTACGACGGCTACACCTTC.

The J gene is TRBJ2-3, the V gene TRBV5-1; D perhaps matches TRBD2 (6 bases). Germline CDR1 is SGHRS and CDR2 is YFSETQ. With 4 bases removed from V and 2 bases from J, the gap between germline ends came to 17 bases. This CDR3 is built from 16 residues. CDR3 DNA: TGCGCCAGCAGCCCGCCCTGGGACTCATACACAGATACGCAGTATTTT. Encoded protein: CASSPPWDSYTDTQYF.

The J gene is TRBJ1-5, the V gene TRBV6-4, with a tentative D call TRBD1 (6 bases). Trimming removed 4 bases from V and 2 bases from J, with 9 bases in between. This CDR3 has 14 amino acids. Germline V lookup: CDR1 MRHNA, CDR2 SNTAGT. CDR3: CASSARGGNQPQHF. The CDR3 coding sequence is TGTGCCAGCAGTGCCAGGGGCGGCAATCAGCCCCAGCATTTT.

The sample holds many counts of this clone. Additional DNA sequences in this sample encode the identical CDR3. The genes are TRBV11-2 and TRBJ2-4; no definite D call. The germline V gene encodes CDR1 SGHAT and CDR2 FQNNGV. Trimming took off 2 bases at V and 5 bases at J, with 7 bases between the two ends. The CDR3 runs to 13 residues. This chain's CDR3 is CASSLNVENIQYF. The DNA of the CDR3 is TGTGCCAGCAGCTTAAATGTGGAAAACATTCAGTACTTC.

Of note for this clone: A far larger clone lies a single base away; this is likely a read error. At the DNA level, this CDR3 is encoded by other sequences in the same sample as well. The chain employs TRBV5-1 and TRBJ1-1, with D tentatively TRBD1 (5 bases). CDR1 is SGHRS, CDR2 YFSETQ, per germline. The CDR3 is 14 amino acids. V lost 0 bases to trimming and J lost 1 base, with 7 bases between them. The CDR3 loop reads CASSLAGGNTEAFF. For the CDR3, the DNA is TGCGCCAGCAGCTTGGCCGGGGGGAACACTGAAGCTTTCTTT.

DNA of the CDR3: TGTGCCAGCAGTTCGGGGACCCAGTACTTC. Its protein is CASSSGTQYF. The rearrangement uses TRBV2 and TRBJ2-5; D remains ambiguous. V gave up 5 bases and J gave up 7 bases, with 5 bases separating them. CDR1 and CDR2 (germline): SNHLY, FYNNEI. This CDR3 is built from 10 residues.

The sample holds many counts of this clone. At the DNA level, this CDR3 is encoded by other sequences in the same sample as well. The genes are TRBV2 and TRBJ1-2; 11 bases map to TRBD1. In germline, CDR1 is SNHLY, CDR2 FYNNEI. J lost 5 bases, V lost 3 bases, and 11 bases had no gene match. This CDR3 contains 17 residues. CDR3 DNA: TGTGCCAGCAGTGAGTTTGGGACAGGGGGATCGAGTTATGGCTACACCTTC. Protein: CASSEFGTGGSSYGYTF.

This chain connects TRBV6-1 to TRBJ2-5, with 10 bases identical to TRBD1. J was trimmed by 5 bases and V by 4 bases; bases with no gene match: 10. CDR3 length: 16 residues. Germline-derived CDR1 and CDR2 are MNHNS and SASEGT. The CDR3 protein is CASSVVGQGVGETQYF. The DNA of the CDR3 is TGTGCCAGCAGTGTGGTAGGACAGGGGGTAGGTGAGACCCAGTACTTC.

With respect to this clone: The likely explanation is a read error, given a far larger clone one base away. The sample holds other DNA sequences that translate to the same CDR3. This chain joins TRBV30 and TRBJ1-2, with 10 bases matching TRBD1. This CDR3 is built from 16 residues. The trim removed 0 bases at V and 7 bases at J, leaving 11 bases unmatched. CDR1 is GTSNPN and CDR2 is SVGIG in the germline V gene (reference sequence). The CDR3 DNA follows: TGTGCCTGGAGTGTGTTTGAGACAGGGGGCGAAAGTGGCTACACCTTC. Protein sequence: CAWSVFETGGESGYTF.

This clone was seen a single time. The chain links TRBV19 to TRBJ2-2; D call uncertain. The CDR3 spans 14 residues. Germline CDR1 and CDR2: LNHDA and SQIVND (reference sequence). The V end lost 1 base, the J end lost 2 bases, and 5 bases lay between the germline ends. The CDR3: CASSIVRNTGELFF. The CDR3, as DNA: TGTGCCAGTAGTATAGTCCGAAACACCGGGGAGCTGTTTTTT.

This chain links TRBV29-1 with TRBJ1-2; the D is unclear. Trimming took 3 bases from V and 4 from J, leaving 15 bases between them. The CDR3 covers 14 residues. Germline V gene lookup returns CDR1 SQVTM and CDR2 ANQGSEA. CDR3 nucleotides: TGCAGCGTTGAGGCGTCAGGTGGACCCTATGGCTACACCTTC. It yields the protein CSVEASGGPYGYTF.

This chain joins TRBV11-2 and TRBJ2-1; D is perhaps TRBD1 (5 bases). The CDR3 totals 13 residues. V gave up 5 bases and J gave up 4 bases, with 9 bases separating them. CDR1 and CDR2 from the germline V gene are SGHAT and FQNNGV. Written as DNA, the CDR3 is TGTGCCAGCAGCGGACAAGCTTACAATGAGCAGTTCTTC. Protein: CASSGQAYNEQFF.